This TCR beta chain was sequenced in a study of cytomegalovirus exposure and HLA in healthy donors. This clone has ten or more counts. The antigen remains unidentified. General study results and limits: A list of 164 TCR beta chains associated with cytomegalovirus was given. TCR beta V- and J-gene trimming, according to a later analysis, was linked to a missense DCLRE1C variant. Later on, an analysis tied approximately 17,000 TCR beta sequences to HLA alleles at 0.05 false discovery rate.

13 Jbeta primers and 60 Vbeta primers were used for the PCR. The method was immunoSEQ multiplex PCR; TCRdb's version includes in-frame clones alone and lacks a portion of them. The repertoire consists of about 150,000 clones, with about 9.1% occurring once and the leading ten covering more than 6.5%. There are 11 residues in the CDR3. V was clipped by 7 bases and J by 3 bases, with 3 bases between them. Germline CDR1 is SEHNR and CDR2 is FQNEAQ (reference sequence). Sample: PBMCs. This rearrangement joins TRBV7-9 to TRBJ2-2, with D hard to call. This TCR was recovered from a woman in her thirties or forties in good health and CMV-seropositive. The CDR3 DNA sequence: TGTGCCAGCACGGACACCGGGGAGCTGTTTTTT. This translates into CASTDTGELFF.